Sequencing of this T cell receptor beta chain was carried out in a study of cytomegalovirus exposure and HLA in healthy donors. About the study: Roughly 180 million T cells yielded 120 million or so unique TCR beta sequences, as an earlier analysis found.

Germline CDR1 and CDR2: SGHDN and FVKESK. The length of the CDR3 is 13 residues. V was pared by 6 bases and J by 0 bases, with 6 bases between. This clone has only one observation. Its target is not known. Overall study findings and caveats: Reportedly, a later analysis found an Asian-associated ancestry cluster had fewer N-insertions than the roughly 630-donor mean.

The study ran its PCR with 60 Vbeta and 13 Jbeta primers. The method was immunoSEQ multiplex PCR; TCRdb's version includes in-frame clones alone and lacks a portion of them. The sample comprises about 170,000 clones, 65% to 90% of which are singletons, and about 2.3% rests with the top ten. Input material: PBMCs. The chain recombines TRBV14 with TRBJ1-5; D gene ambiguous. The sequence was obtained from a male donor in good health and CMV-seronegative. This chain's CDR3 is CASSVDSNQPQHF. CDR3 DNA sequence: TGTGCCAGCAGTGTAGATAGCAATCAGCCCCAGCATTTT.